What follows is one TCR beta chain and its context. The data are from a study of T cell changes during pregnancy in multiple sclerosis. Here immunoSEQ multiplex PCR was the method, and the copy in TCRdb shows in-frame clones only, minus some. The data contain tens of thousands of clones, about nine tenths of them singletons. Germline CDR1 is MNHEY and CDR2 is SMNVEV (reference sequence). The CDR3 is made up of 14 amino acids. The ends lost 3 bases at V and 8 bases at J; junction bases unmatched: 9. The clonotype was recovered from a female donor with multiple sclerosis, enrolled in a pregnancy study. The V and J genes are TRBV27 and TRBJ1-2; TRBD1 agrees at 7 bases. The sequences come from CD4+ T cells from peripheral blood mononuclear cells, collected in the first trimester of pregnancy. The CDR3 sequence: CASSFTGAWRGYTF. The CDR3 DNA follows: TGTGCCAGCAGTTTCACAGGGGCTTGGCGAGGCTACACCTTC.